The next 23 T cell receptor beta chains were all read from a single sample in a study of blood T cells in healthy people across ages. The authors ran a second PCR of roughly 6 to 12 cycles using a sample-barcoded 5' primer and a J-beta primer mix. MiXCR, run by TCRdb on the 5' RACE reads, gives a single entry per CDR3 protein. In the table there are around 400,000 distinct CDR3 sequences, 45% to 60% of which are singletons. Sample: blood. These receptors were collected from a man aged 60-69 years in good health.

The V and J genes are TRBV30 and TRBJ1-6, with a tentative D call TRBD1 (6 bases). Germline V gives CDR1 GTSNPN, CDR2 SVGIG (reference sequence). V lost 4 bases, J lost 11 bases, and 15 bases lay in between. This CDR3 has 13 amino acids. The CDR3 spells CAWNRDIKTPLHF. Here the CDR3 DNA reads TGTGCCTGGAACCGGGACATCAAAACACCCCTCCACTTT.

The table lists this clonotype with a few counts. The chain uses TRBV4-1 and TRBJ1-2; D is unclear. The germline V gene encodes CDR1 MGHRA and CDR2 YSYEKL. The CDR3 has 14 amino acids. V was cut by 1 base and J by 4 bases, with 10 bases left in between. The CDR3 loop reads CASSQGPGGYGYTF. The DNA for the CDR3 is TGCGCCAGCAGCCAAGGTCCGGGTGGCTATGGCTACACCTTC.

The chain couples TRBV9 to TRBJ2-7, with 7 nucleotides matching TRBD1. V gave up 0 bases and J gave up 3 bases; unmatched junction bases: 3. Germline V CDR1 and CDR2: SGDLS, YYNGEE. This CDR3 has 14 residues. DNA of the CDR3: TGTGCCAGCAGCGTAGCTCCAGGGGGCTACGAGCAGTACTTC. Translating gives CASSVAPGGYEQYF. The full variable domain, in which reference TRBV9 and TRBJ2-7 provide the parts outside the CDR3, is DSGVTQTPKHLITATGQRVTLRCSPRSGDLSVYWYQQSLDQGLQFLIQYYNGEERAKGNILERFSAQQFPDLHSELNLSSLELGDSALYFCASSVAPGGYEQYFGPGTRLTVT.

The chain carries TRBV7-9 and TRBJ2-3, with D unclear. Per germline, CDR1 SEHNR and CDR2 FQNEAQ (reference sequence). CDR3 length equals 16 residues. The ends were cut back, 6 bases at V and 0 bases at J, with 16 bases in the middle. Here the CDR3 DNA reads TGTGCCAGCAGTTTCACAGCGAGGAGTAGCACAGATACGCAGTATTTT. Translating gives CASSFTARSSTDTQYF.

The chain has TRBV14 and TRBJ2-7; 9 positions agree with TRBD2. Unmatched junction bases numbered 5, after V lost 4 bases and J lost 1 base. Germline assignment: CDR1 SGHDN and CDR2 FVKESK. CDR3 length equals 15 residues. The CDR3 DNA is TGTGCCAGCAGCCCCCACCTAGCGGGATCCTACGAGCAGTACTTC. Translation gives CASSPHLAGSYEQYF.

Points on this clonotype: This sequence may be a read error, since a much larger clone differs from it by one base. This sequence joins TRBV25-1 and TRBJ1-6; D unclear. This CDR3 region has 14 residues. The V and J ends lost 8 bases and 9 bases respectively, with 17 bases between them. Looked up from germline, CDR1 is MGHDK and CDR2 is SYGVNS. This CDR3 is CASSLTRNRSPLHF. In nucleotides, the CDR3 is TGTGCCAGCTCTTTGACGAGGAATCGTTCACCCCTCCACTTT.

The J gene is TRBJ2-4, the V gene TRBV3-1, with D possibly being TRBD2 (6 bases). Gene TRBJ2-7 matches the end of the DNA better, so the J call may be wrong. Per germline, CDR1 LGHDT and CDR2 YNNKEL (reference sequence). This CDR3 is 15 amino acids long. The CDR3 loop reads CASSQGGPAAYEQYF. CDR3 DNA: TGTGCCAGCAGCCAGGGGGGACCTGCCGCCTACGAGCAGTACTTC.

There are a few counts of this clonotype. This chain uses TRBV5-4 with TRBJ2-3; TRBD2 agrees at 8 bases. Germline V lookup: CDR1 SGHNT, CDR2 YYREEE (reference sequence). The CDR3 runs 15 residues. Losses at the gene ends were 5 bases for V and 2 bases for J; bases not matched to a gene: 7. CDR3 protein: CASRPPGLVTDTQYF. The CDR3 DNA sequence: TGTGCCAGCAGACCGCCGGGACTAGTCACAGATACGCAGTATTTT.

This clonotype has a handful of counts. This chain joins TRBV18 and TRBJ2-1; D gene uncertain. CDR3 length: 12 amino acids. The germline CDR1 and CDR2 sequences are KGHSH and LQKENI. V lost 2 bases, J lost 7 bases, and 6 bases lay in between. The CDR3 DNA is TGTGCCAGCTCACCATCCCTGAATGAGCAGTTCTTC. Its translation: CASSPSLNEQFF.

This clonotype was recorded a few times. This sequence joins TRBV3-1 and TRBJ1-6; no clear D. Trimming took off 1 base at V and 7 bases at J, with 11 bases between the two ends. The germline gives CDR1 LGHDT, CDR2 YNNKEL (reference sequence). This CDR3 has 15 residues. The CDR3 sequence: CASSQVLGGNSPLHF. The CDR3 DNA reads TGTGCCAGCAGCCAAGTTCTGGGAGGAAATTCACCCCTCCACTTT.

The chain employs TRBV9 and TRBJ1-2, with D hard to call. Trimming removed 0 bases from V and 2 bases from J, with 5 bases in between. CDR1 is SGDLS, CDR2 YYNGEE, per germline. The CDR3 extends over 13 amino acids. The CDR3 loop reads CASSVGRNYGYTF. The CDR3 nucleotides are TGTGCCAGCAGCGTAGGACGGAACTATGGCTACACCTTC.

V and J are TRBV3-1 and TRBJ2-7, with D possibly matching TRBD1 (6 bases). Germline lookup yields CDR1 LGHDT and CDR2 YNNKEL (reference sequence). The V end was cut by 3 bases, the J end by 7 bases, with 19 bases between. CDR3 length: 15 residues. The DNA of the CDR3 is TGTGCCAGCAGCCATGACGGGACAAAGACTAATGAGCAGTACTTC. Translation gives CASSHDGTKTNEQYF.

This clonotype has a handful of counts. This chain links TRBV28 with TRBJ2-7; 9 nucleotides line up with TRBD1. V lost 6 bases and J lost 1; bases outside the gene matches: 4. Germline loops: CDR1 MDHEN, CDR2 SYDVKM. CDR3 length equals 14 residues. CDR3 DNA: TGTGCCAGCAGAAGACAGGGGGTTTCCTACGAGCAGTACTTC. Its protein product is CASRRQGVSYEQYF.

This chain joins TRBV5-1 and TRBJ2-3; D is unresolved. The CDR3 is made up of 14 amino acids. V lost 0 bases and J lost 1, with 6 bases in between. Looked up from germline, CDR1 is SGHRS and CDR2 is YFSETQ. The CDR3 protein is CASSLEVGTDTQYF. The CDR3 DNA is TGCGCCAGCAGCTTGGAAGTGGGCACAGATACGCAGTATTTT.

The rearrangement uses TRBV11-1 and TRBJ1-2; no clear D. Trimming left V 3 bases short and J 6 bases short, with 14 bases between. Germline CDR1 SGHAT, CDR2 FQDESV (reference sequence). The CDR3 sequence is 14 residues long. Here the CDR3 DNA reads TGTGCCAGCAGCTTGGCGCTAGGCGGGGATGGCTACACCTTC. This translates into CASSLALGGDGYTF.

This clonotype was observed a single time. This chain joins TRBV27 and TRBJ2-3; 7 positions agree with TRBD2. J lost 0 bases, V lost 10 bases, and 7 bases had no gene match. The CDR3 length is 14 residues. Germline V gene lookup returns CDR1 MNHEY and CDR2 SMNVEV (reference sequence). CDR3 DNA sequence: TGTGCCACCCGACTAGCCCCTAGCACAGATACGCAGTATTTT. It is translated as CATRLAPSTDTQYF.

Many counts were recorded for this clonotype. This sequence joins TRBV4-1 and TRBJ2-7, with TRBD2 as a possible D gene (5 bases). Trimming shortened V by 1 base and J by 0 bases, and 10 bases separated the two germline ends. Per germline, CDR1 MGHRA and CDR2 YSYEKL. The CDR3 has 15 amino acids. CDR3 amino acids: CASSQGIAYSYEQYF. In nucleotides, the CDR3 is TGCGCCAGCAGCCAAGGGATAGCGTACTCCTACGAGCAGTACTTC.

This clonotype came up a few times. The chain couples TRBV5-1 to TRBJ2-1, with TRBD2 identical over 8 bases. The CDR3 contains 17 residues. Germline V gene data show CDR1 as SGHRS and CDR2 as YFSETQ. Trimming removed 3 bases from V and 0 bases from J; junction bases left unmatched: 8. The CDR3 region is CASSSRTSGVSYNEQFF. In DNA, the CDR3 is TGCGCCAGCAGCTCAAGAACTAGCGGAGTCTCCTACAATGAGCAGTTCTTC.

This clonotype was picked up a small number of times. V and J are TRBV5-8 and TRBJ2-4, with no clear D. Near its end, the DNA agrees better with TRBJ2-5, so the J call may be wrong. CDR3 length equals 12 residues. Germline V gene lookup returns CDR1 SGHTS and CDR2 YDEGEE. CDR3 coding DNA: TGTGCCAGCAGGCAACACGGAGAGACCCAGTACTTC. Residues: CASRQHGETQYF.

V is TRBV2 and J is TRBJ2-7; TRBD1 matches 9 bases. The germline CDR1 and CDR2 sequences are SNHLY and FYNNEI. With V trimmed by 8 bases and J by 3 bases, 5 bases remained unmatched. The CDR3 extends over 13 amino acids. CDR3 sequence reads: CASFRDRDYEQYF. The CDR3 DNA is TGTGCCAGCTTCCGGGACAGGGACTACGAGCAGTACTTC.

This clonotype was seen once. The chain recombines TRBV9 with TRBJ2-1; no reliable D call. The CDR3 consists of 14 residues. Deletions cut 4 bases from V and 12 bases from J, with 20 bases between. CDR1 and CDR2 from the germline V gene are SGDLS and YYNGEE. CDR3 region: CASSPDTLGYGQFF. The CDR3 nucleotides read TGTGCCAGCAGCCCAGACACCCTAGGCTATGGGCAGTTCTTC. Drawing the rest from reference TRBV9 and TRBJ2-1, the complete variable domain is DSGVTQTPKHLITATGQRVTLRCSPRSGDLSVYWYQQSLDQGLQFLIQYYNGEERAKGNILERFSAQQFPDLHSELNLSSLELGDSALYFCASSPDTLGYGQFFGPGTRLTVL.

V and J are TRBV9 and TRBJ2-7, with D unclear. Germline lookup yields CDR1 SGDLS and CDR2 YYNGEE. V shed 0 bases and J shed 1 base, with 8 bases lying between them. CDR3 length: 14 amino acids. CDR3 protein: CASSVDGRSYEQYF. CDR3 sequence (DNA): TGTGCCAGCAGCGTAGATGGCCGTTCCTACGAGCAGTACTTC. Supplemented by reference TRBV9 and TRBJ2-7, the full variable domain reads DSGVTQTPKHLITATGQRVTLRCSPRSGDLSVYWYQQSLDQGLQFLIQYYNGEERAKGNILERFSAQQFPDLHSELNLSSLELGDSALYFCASSVDGRSYEQYFGPGTRLTVT.

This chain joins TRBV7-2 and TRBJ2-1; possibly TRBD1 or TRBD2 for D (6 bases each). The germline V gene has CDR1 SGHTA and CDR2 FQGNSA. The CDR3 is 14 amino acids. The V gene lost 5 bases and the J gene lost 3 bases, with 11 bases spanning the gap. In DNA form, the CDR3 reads TGTGCCAGCAGCGACGGGGGCGTCTACAATGAGCAGTTCTTC. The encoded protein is CASSDGGVYNEQFF. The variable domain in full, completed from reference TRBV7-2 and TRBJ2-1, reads GAGVSQSPSNKVTEKGKDVELRCDPISGHTALYWYRQSLGQGLEFLIYFQGNSAPDKSGLPSDRFSAERTGGSVSTLTIQRTQQEDSAVYLCASSDGGVYNEQFFGPGTRLTVL.